This TCR beta chain was captured by sequencing in a study of blood T cell repertoires in COVID-19. Germline values: CDR1 SGHTA, CDR2 FQGNSA. The CDR3 spans 15 residues. V was shortened by 3 bases and J by 0 bases, with 10 bases between the two germline ends. In the study's own analysis: Using reference gene primer amplification, nucleated cell counts were estimated. Produced via immunoSEQ multiplex PCR; TCRdb's table is partial and in-frame only. V, J and clone size derive from that table, while D and trimming were established from the DNA sequence. Here the sample spans 99,000 or so clones, about four fifths being singletons.

This sequence was found in a man between 65 and 85 years old with active or convalescent COVID-19. The sequencing sample was made of peripheral blood. The chain combines TRBV7-2 with TRBJ2-3, with a weak D call TRBD2 (7 bases). CDR3 coding DNA: TGTGCCAGCAGCTTGCGGGGGCGCAGCACAGATACGCAGTATTTT. It specifies CASSLRGRSTDTQYF. The full variable domain, in which reference TRBV7-2 and TRBJ2-3 provide the parts outside the CDR3, is GAGVSQSPSNKVTEKGKDVELRCDPISGHTALYWYRQSLGQGLEFLIYFQGNSAPDKSGLPSDRFSAERTGGSVSTLTIQRTQQEDSAVYLCASSLRGRSTDTQYFGPGTRLTVL.